This TCR beta chain was captured in a study of cytomegalovirus exposure and HLA in healthy donors. Study-level findings and limits: HLA restriction was apparent for most CMV-associated TCR beta chains in a later analysis.

Those who donated were healthy bone marrow donors. Comment on this clone: No antigen is known for it.

This PCR relied on a set of 60 Vbeta primers and 13 Jbeta primers. The data were produced by immunoSEQ multiplex PCR, yet TCRdb's version contains in-frame clones alone and is incomplete. The sample includes 95,000 to 150,000 clones. This CDR3 contains 12 residues. V was cut by 4 bases and J by 2 bases, with 8 bases left in between. The germline V gene encodes CDR1 GTSNPN and CDR2 SVGIG (reference sequence). The sequenced sample consisted of PBMCs. This chain uses TRBV30 with TRBJ2-5; D is ambiguous. The receptor was derived from a middle-aged man in good health and CMV-seronegative. The chain's CDR3 is CAWTSRQETQYF. CDR3 bases: TGTGCCTGGACGAGTCGTCAAGAGACCCAGTACTTC.